A single TCR beta chain is shown here with its context. In the original workflow: Reference gene primer amplification yielded estimated nucleated cell counts. Sequencing was performed with immunoSEQ multiplex PCR; in TCRdb, only in-frame clones are kept and a portion is missing. V, J and clone size reflect that table, while D and trimming were determined from the DNA. Of 400,000 to 450,000 clones listed, approximately 92% were seen once; the top ten hold 1.1%. Trimming cost V 2 bases and J 6 bases; bases outside gene matches: 6. The CDR3 loop spans 15 amino acids. The V gene's germline CDR1 is GTSNPN and CDR2 SVGIG (reference sequence). The data belong to a study of blood T cell repertoires in COVID-19. Recruits, aged roughly 18 to 89 years, lived in 20 to 30 US areas. Two negative PCRs, clearance, or symptom resolution were required of recovered Cohort 3 donors.

The chain links TRBV30 to TRBJ2-1, with 11 bases that match TRBD1. Material: PBMCs or T cells enriched from blood (not recorded which). This clonotype was sampled from a man aged 30-40 years who had recovered from COVID-19. The CDR3: CAWSNPGTGGNEQFF. CDR3 bases: TGTGCCTGGAGTAACCCCGGGACAGGGGGCAATGAGCAGTTCTTC.